Listed below are T cell receptor beta chains from one sample, sequenced in a study of blood T cell repertoires in COVID-19. Repertoires were generated with immunoSEQ multiplex PCR, while TCRdb's copy carries only in-frame clones and drops some. The sample yields roughly 200,000 clones, 80% to 90% seen once. Specimen: peripheral blood. The receptor set was obtained from a man aged 55 to 69 with acute or convalescent COVID-19. The CDR3 runs from the conserved cysteine through the conserved F or W. Each record gives: clone size, J gene, V gene, D gene, CDR3 DNA, CDR3 protein. D genes are given only for firm matches. The size entry is marked missing in some rows and otherwise reads once, few, many or a size class.

>.|TRBJ2-7|TRBV4-1|TRBD2
TGCGCCAGCAGCCAAGATTATTCCGGGAGGGCCCACGAGCAGTACTTC
CASSQDYSGRAHEQYF
>.|TRBJ2-7|TRBV4-2|TRBD1
TGTGCCAGCAGCCTCGAGGGACAGAGAGACTACGAGCAGTACTTC
CASSLEGQRDYEQYF
>once|TRBJ2-7|TRBV12-3/TRBV12-4|.
TGTGCCAGCAGTCCGGGACAAACCCACGAGCAGTACTTC
CASSPGQTHEQYF
>.|TRBJ2-3|TRBV6-5|TRBD2
TGTGCCAGCAGTTTAGCGGGAGAGATCCCCACAGATACGCAGTATTTT
CASSLAGEIPTDTQYF
>.|TRBJ2-1|TRBV24-1|TRBD2
TGTGCCACCAGTGACCAAGCGGGGGGCTCCTACAATGAGCAGTTCTTC
CATSDQAGGSYNEQFF
>few|TRBJ2-7|TRBV7-2|TRBD2
TGTGCCAGCAGCCTCGACGGACTAGCGGGAAAATACGAGCAGTACTTC
CASSLDGLAGKYEQYF
>.|TRBJ2-7|TRBV5-1|TRBD1
TGCGCCAGCAGCCGCGGGACAGGGAGCTCCTACGAGCAGTACTTC
CASSRGTGSSYEQYF
>.|TRBJ2-3|TRBV24-1|TRBD1
TGTGCCACCAGTGCTCGGGACAGGGGGGGAAGCACAGATACGCAGTATTTT
CATSARDRGGSTDTQYF
>once|TRBJ2-1|TRBV10-3|.
TGTGCCATCAGTGCCTCGGGAGCCGCGGATGAGCAGTTCTTC
CAISASGAADEQFF
>.|TRBJ2-3|TRBV12-3/TRBV12-4|.
TGTGCCAGCAGAGACAGGGATACGCAGTATTTT
CASRDRDTQYF
>.|TRBJ2-5|TRBV11-2|.
TGTGCCAGCAGCCCCCGCCGACAGATCCAAGAGACCCAGTACTTC
CASSPRRQIQETQYF
>once|TRBJ2-5|TRBV7-2|TRBD1
TGTGCCAGCAGCCCCCTGGGCAGGGGGCAAGTAGAGACCCAGTACTTC
CASSPLGRGQVETQYF
>.|TRBJ2-2|TRBV11-2|TRBD1
TGTGCCAGCAGCAAGGGGACAGGAGGTACCGGGGAGCTGTTTTTT
CASSKGTGGTGELFF
>.|TRBJ2-7|TRBV28|.
TGTGCCAGCAAGCGGCGGGCAGGAGAGCAGTACTTC
CASKRRAGEQYF
>.|TRBJ2-3|TRBV30|.
TGTGCCTGGAACGCAGTCACAGATACGCAGTATTTT
CAWNAVTDTQYF
>.|TRBJ2-3|TRBV24-1|TRBD2
TGTGCCACCAGTGATTACGGGACTAGCGGGGACTACACAGATACGCAGTATTTT
CATSDYGTSGDYTDTQYF
>.|TRBJ1-4|TRBV7-9|.
TGTGCCAGCAGCCAGGCGGGGGGAGCAGGAGAAAAACTGTTTTTT
CASSQAGGAGEKLFF
>.|TRBJ2-1|TRBV7-2|.
TGTGCCAGCAGCGCGAAAAATGAGCAGTTCTTC
CASSAKNEQFF
>.|TRBJ2-2|TRBV25-1|TRBD2
TGTGCCAGCAGTGAAAATAACGGGAGGGCCAGGTACACCGGGGAGCTGTTTTTT
CASSENNGRARYTGELFF
>.|TRBJ2-7|TRBV28|.
TGTGCCAGCAGTTTGTCCTCTCCCTACGAGCAGTACTTC
CASSLSSPYEQYF
>once|TRBJ2-1|TRBV19|.
TGTGCCAGTAGTAAGGACAGCCTATACAATGAGCAGTTCTTC
CASSKDSLYNEQFF
>.|TRBJ2-5|TRBV19|.
TGTGCCAGTAGTGAGTGGAGGTCAGCGGTGAGGGAGACCCAGTACTTC
CASSEWRSAVRETQYF
>.|TRBJ1-5|TRBV2|.
TGTGCCAGCAGTGAAATAGTCGGTGAAACGGATCAGCCCCAGCATTTT
CASSEIVGETDQPQHF
>.|TRBJ2-2|TRBV6-6|TRBD2
TGTGCCAGCAGCCCCGGGACTAGCGGGAGAGGAGGGGAGCTGTTTTTT
CASSPGTSGRGGELFF
>.|TRBJ2-3|TRBV9|TRBD1
TGTGCCAGCAGCACAGAACAGGGGGCCCCCACAGATACGCAGTATTTT
CASSTEQGAPTDTQYF
>.|TRBJ2-7|TRBV6-4|.
TGTGCCAGCACCCATTGGAAGCGGGCCTCCTACGAGCAGTACTTC
CASTHWKRASYEQYF
>.|TRBJ1-3|TRBV28|.
TGTGCCAGCAGTTTATCTTCTGGAAACACCATATATTTT
CASSLSSGNTIYF
>.|TRBJ1-3|TRBV28|.
TGTGCCAGCAGTTTTGGACAGCACTCTGGAAACACCATATATTTT
CASSFGQHSGNTIYF
>.|TRBJ2-1|TRBV3-1/TRBV3-2|.
TGTGCCAGCAGCCAAGATGGAGAAGACCAAAATGAGCAGTTCTTC
CASSQDGEDQNEQFF
>.|TRBJ1-2|TRBV2|.
TGTGCCAGCAGTGTAGGAAGACACGCTAACTATGGCTACACCTTC
CASSVGRHANYGYTF
>.|TRBJ2-7|TRBV9|TRBD2
TGTGCCAGCAGCGAGGCCGGGACTAGCTCCGAGCAGTACTTC
CASSEAGTSSEQYF
>.|TRBJ2-1|TRBV11-2|TRBD2
TGTGCCAGCAGCTACGGACTAGCGCTAAGCAATGAGCAGTTCTTC
CASSYGLALSNEQFF
>.|TRBJ2-3|TRBV7-8|.
TGTGCCAGCAGCTCCCGGAGGGCCAGCACAGATACGCAGTATTTT
CASSSRRASTDTQYF
>.|TRBJ2-1|TRBV5-1|.
TGCGCCAGCAGCTTGGCTCAGGGGACTAACAATGAGCAGTTCTTC
CASSLAQGTNNEQFF
>.|TRBJ1-2|TRBV27|.
TGTGCCAGCAGTTTCACAGCCTGGCAGAGCTACACCTTC
CASSFTAWQSYTF
>.|TRBJ2-1|TRBV24-1|.
TGTGCCACCAGTGATCGTTCGCGCGGCCCTACGGATGAGCAGTTCTTC
CATSDRSRGPTDEQFF
>.|TRBJ1-2|TRBV4-3|TRBD1
TGCGCCAGCAGCCCCCAACGGGACAGCGGCTATGGCTACACCTTC
CASSPQRDSGYGYTF
>.|TRBJ1-5|TRBV6-2/TRBV6-3|.
TGTGCCAGCAGTTACGGGGAGGTGAGCAATCAGCCCCAGCATTTT
CASSYGEVSNQPQHF
>.|TRBJ2-1|TRBV5-5|TRBD2
TGTGCCAGCAGCTTGGCCGCGGGGGGCACCTACAATGAGCAGTTCTTC
CASSLAAGGTYNEQFF
>.|TRBJ1-3|TRBV4-3|.
TGCGCCAGCAGCCAAGCCCAACCCACAGACCGTGGAAACACCATATATTTT
CASSQAQPTDRGNTIYF
>.|TRBJ1-2|TRBV28|.
TGTGCCAGCAGTTCCCCGCGGGGGGGAACACCTAACTATGGCTACACCTTC
CASSSPRGGTPNYGYTF
>.|TRBJ1-2|TRBV9|TRBD1
TGTGCCAGCAGCCCAGACAGGGCTCGCGGCTACACCTTC
CASSPDRARGYTF
>.|TRBJ2-7|TRBV18|.
TGTGCCAGCTCACCATTAACAGGGACCTACGAGCAGTACTTC
CASSPLTGTYEQYF
>.|TRBJ2-5|TRBV5-1|.
TGCGCCAGCAGCTTAAGGCGTAGCTTTGAAGAGACCCAGTACTTC
CASSLRRSFEETQYF
>.|TRBJ2-3|TRBV7-7|TRBD2
TGTGCTAGCAGCTTAGGCGCTAGCGGGAGTATAGATACGCAGTATTTT
CASSLGASGSIDTQYF
>.|TRBJ2-4|TRBV6-1|TRBD2
TGTGCCAGCAGTGATACTAGCGGTCTAGCCAAAAACATTCAGTACTTC
CASSDTSGLAKNIQYF
>.|TRBJ2-7|TRBV5-1|TRBD1
TGCGCCAGCAGCTTGGGGGACAGCCGCTACGAGCAGTACTTC
CASSLGDSRYEQYF
>.|TRBJ2-7|TRBV2|TRBD1
TGTGCCAGCAGTGTTAACAGGGGTCCCTACGAGCAGTACTTC
CASSVNRGPYEQYF